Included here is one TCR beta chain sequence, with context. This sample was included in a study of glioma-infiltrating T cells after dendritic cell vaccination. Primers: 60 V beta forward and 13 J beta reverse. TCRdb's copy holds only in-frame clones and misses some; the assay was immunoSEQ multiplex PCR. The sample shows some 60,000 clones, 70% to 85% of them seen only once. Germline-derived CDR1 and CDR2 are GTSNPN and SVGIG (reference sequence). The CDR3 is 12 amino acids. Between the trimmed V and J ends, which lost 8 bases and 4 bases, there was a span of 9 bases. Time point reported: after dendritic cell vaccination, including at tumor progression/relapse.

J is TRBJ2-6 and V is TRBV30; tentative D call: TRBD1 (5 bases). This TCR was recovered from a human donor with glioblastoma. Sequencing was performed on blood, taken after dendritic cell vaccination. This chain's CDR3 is CAGASGANVLTF. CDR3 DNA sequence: TGTGCCGGGGCGTCCGGGGCCAACGTCCTGACTTTC.